This paragraph covers one TCR beta chain sequence. TCR beta CDR3 regions were amplified from RNA transcripts. First-round RT-PCR targeting the TCR CDR3 was performed with the HTBI primer set. TCRdb passed the multiplex PCR reads through MiXCR, listing each CDR3 protein once. Seen here are about 560,000 distinct CDR3 sequences, over 15% observed once, and the top ten hold approximately 18%. CDR1 is SGHRS, CDR2 YFSETQ, per germline. V shed 4 bases, J shed 6 bases, and the junction held 9 bases outside the gene matches. This CDR3 is built from 16 residues. These data belong to a study of T cells in Graves' hyperthyroidism and ophthalmopathy.

J is TRBJ2-1 and V is TRBV5-1; 11 positions match TRBD1. This TCR was recovered from a woman between 18 and 29 years old with Graves' hyperthyroidism. Material for sequencing was blood. The CDR3 DNA reads as TGCGCCAGCAGCCCGAAGGGACAGGGGGTCGGCAATGAGCAGTTCTTC. Translating it yields CASSPKGQGVGNEQFF. The full variable domain, completed using reference TRBV5-1 and TRBJ2-1, is KAGVTQTPRYLIKTRGQQVTLSCSPISGHRSVSWYQQTPGQGLQFLFEYFSETQRNKGNFPGRFSGRQFSNSRSEMNVSTLELGDSALYLCASSPKGQGVGNEQFFGPGTRLTVL.